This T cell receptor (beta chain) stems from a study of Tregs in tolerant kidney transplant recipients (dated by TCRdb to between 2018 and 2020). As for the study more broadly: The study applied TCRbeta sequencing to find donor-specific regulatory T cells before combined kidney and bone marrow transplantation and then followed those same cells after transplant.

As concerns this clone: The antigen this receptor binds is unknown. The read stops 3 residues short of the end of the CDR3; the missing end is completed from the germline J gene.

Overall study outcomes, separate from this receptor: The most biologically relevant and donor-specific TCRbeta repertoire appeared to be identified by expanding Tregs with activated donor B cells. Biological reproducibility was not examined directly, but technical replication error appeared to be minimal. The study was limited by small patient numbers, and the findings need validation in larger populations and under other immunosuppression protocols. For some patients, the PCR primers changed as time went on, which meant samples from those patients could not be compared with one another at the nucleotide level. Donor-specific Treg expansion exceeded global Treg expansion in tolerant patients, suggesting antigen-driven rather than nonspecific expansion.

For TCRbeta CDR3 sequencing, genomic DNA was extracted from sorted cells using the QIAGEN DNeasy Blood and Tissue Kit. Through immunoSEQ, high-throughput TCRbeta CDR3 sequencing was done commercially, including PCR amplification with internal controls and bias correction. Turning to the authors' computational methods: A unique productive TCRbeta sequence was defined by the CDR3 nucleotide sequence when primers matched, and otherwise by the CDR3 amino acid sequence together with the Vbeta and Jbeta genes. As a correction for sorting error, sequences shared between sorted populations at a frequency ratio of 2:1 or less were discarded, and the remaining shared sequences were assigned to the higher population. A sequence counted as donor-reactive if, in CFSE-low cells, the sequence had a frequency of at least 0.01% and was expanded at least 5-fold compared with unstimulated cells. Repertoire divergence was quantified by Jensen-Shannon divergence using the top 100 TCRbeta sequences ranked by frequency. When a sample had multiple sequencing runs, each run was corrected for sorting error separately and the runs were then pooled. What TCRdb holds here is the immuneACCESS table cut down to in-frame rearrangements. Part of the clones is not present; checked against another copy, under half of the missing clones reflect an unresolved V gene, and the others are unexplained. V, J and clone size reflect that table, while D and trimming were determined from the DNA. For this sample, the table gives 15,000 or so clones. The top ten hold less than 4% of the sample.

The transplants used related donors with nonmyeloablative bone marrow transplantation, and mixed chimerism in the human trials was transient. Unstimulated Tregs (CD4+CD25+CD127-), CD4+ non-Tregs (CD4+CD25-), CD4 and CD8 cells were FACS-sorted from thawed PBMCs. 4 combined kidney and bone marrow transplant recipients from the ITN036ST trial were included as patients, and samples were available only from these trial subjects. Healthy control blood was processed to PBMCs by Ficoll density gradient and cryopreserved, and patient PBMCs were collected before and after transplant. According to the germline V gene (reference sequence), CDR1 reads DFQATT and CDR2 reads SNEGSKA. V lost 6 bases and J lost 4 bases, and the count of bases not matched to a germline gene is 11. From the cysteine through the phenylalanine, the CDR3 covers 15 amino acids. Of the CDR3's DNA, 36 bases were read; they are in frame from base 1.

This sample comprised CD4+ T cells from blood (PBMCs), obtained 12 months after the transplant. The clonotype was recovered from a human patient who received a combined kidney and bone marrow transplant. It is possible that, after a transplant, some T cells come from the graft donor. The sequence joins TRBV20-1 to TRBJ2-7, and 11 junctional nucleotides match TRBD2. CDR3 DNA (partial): TGCAGTGCCCTGAAGACTAGCGGGATTGGGTACGAG. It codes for CSALKTSGIGYE. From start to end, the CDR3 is CSALKTSGIGYEQYF.